A single sample gave rise to the 6 T cell receptor beta chains below, sequenced in a study of T cells in Graves' hyperthyroidism and ophthalmopathy. RNA transcripts yielded amplified TCR beta CDR3 regions. The HTBI primer set drove a first-round RT-PCR of the TCR CDR3. TCRdb used MiXCR to reprocess the multiplex PCR reads, holding one entry per CDR3 protein. The sample has approximately 300,000 distinct CDR3 sequences, approximately 18% seen once. Sequencing was performed on blood. These receptor sequences come from a man aged 45-65 years with Graves' ophthalmopathy.

This clonotype was seen ten or more times. The rearrangement joins TRBV7-9 to TRBJ2-7, with 9 bases aligning to TRBD2. The CDR3 contains 15 residues. V was clipped by 1 base and J by 3 bases; unmatched bases: 4. Germline lookup yields CDR1 SEHNR and CDR2 FQNEAQ (reference sequence). The CDR3 DNA sequence: TGTGCCAGCAGCTTAGAAGGGACTAGCAACTACGAGCAGTACTTC. It yields the protein CASSLEGTSNYEQYF.

This rearrangement joins TRBV20-1 to TRBJ2-1; 9 nucleotides match TRBD2. CDR1 and CDR2 from the germline V gene are DFQATT and SNEGSKA (reference sequence). V was pared by 3 bases and J by 4 bases, with 4 bases of the junction left unmatched. The CDR3 is 14 amino acids. The chain's CDR3 is CSASGLALYNEQFF. The CDR3 nucleotides are TGCAGTGCTAGCGGACTAGCGCTTTACAATGAGCAGTTCTTC.

This clonotype has only a few counts. This chain uses TRBV5-4 with TRBJ2-1; no firm D call. The CDR3 is made up of 13 amino acids. V dropped 10 bases and J dropped 1 base, with 12 bases sitting between them. Germline CDR1 SGHNT, CDR2 YYREEE (reference sequence). CDR3 in amino acids: CAAMNKSYNEQFF. The CDR3 nucleotides read TGTGCCGCTATGAATAAGTCCTACAATGAGCAGTTCTTC.

This clonotype was seen at least ten times. This chain uses TRBV11-1 with TRBJ2-1; 10 bases agree with TRBD2. Germline V gene sequence: CDR1 SGHAT, CDR2 FQDESV (reference sequence). This CDR3 comprises 15 residues. Losses at the gene ends were 5 bases for V and 6 bases for J; bases not matched to a gene: 7. The CDR3 DNA follows: TGTGCCAGCAGCCCGCCGGGACTAGCGTCCAATGAGCAGTTCTTC. Protein product: CASSPPGLASNEQFF.

The chain combines TRBV19 with TRBJ2-2; 12 nucleotides agree with TRBD2. This CDR3 spans 16 amino acids. V shed 5 bases, J shed 7 bases, and the junction held 8 bases outside the gene matches. Germline V gene lookup returns CDR1 LNHDA and CDR2 SQIVND (reference sequence). The CDR3 DNA is TGTGCCAGTAGTCCCACGAGACTAGCGGGAGACGGGGAGCTGTTTTTT. Translation gives CASSPTRLAGDGELFF. The full variable domain, with the rest looked up from reference TRBV19 and TRBJ2-2, is DGGITQSPKYLFRKEGQNVTLSCEQNLNHDAMYWYRQDPGQGLRLIYYSQIVNDFQKGDIAEGYSVSREKKESFPLTVTSAQKNPTAFYLCASSPTRLAGDGELFFGEGSRLTVL.

This chain uses TRBV19 with TRBJ1-5; D gene ambiguous. The germline V and J ends were trimmed by 8 bases and 6 bases, with 20 bases remaining between them. The CDR3 consists of 15 residues. Per germline, CDR1 LNHDA and CDR2 SQIVND (reference sequence). The CDR3 region is CASLAASFSPQPQHF. The CDR3 DNA reads as TGTGCCAGTCTTGCCGCAAGCTTCTCCCCTCAGCCCCAGCATTTT.